The 6 T cell receptor beta chains in this list originate from one sample, sequenced in a study of metastatic and nonmetastatic thyroid tumors. Thyroid surgery was preceded by no treatment in any patient. TCRdb re-called the PCR reads through MiXCR. The sample has roughly 32,000 clones, 15% to 20% seen once. Sequencing was done on a sample of blood. Every receptor here comes from a female donor with papillary thyroid cancer or a benign thyroid nodule (not recorded which). Some clones in this sample may be carry-over from other donors' samples.

This clone has at least ten counts. J is TRBJ2-7 and V is TRBV6-1; 9 bases match TRBD1. The germline CDR1 and CDR2 sequences are MNHNS and SASEGT. The CDR3 totals 15 residues. Germline trimming cut 5 bases from V and 6 bases from J; bases unmatched to any gene: 11. CDR3 amino acids: CASSSSGTGILEQYF. For the CDR3, the DNA is TGTGCCAGCAGTTCATCCGGGACAGGGATACTCGAGCAGTACTTC.

This clone was counted ten times or more. This chain's CDR3 is CASSQGPGAGELFF. The CDR3 nucleotides are TGTGCCAGCAGCCAAGGTCCCGGGGCCGGGGAGCTGTTTTTT. The chain couples TRBV3-1 to TRBJ2-2, with a weak D call TRBD2 (5 bases). The V gene's germline CDR1 is LGHDT and CDR2 YNNKEL (reference sequence). Trimming removed 1 base at V and 6 bases at J, with 9 bases between. The length of the CDR3 is 14 residues.

This sequence joins TRBV5-8 and TRBJ1-2; D is ambiguous. Germline values: CDR1 SGHTS, CDR2 YDEGEE. This CDR3 spans 11 amino acids. V lost 0 bases and J lost 7, with 4 bases in between. CDR3 DNA sequence: TGTGCCAGCAGCTTGGTATTTGGCTACACCTTC. It is translated as CASSLVFGYTF.

V gene TRBV4-3 combines with J gene TRBJ1-1; unclear D gene. Germline loops: CDR1 LGHNA, CDR2 YSLEER. This CDR3 region has 17 residues. The ends were cut back, 1 base at V and 2 bases at J, with 17 bases in the middle. The CDR3 reads CASSQATGGITNTEAFF. The CDR3 region has the DNA TGCGCCAGCAGCCAAGCGACTGGAGGGATCACCAACACTGAAGCTTTCTTT.

The sample holds a few counts of this clone. V usage is TRBV28 and J usage is TRBJ1-5; the match to TRBD1 covers 9 bases. The CDR3 sequence is 16 residues long. Germline V lookup: CDR1 MDHEN, CDR2 SYDVKM. Trimming cost V 9 bases and J 7 bases; bases outside gene matches: 16. This CDR3 is CASQSTGTGPGQPQHF. CDR3 in DNA: TGTGCCAGTCAGTCTACCGGGACAGGGCCTGGACAGCCCCAGCATTTT.

This clone is judged medium-sized (0.01 to 0.1%). The chain has TRBV6-1 and TRBJ1-5, with TRBD1 as a possible D gene (6 bases). Germline loops: CDR1 MNHNS, CDR2 SASEGT. This CDR3 comprises 13 residues. The germline V and J ends were trimmed by 10 bases and 5 bases, with 15 bases remaining between them. The DNA for the CDR3 is TGTGCCATCGGGGGGGACACCTATCAGCCCCAGCATTTT. The encoded protein is CAIGGDTYQPQHF.